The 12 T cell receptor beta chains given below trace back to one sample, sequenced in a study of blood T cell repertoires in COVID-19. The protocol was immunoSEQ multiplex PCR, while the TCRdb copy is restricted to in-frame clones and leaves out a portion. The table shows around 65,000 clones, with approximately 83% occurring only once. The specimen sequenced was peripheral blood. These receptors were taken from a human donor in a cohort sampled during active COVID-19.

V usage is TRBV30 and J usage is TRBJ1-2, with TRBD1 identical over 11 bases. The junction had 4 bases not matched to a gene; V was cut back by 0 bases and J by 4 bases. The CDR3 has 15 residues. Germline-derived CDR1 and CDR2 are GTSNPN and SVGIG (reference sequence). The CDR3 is CAWSVRGTGGYGYTF. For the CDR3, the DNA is TGTGCCTGGAGTGTAAGGGGGACAGGGGGCTATGGCTACACCTTC. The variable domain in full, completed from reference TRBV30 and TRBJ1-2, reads SQTIHQWPATLVQPVGSPLSLECTVEGTSNPNLYWYRQAAGRGLQLLFYSVGIGQISSEVPQNLSASRPQDRQFILSSKKLLLSDSGFYLCAWSVRGTGGYGYTFGSGTRLTVV.

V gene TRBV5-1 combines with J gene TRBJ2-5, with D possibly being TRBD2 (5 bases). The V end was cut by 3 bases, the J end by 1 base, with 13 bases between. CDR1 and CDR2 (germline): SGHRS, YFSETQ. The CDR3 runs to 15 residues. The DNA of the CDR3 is TGCGCCAGCAGCTCAGTTCTAGCTCCCCAAGAGACCCAGTACTTC. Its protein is CASSSVLAPQETQYF.

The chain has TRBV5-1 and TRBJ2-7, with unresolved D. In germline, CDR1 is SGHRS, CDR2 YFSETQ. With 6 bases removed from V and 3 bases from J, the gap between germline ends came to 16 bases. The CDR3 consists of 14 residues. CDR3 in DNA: TGCGCCAGCACCTCGGTACTCCAAAACTACGAGCAGTACTTC. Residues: CASTSVLQNYEQYF.

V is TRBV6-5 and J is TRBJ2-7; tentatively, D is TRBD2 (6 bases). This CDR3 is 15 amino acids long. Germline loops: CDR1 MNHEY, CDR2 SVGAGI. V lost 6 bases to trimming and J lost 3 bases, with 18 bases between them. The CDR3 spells CASSYRTKNGYEQYF. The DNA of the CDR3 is TGTGCCAGCAGCTATCGGACTAAAAATGGCTACGAGCAGTACTTC.

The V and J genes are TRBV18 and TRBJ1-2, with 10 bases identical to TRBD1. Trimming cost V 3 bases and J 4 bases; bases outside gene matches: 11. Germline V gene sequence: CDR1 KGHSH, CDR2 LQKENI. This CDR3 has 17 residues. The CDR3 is CASSPGTGDLGGYGYTF. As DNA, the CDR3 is TGTGCCAGCTCACCTGGGACAGGGGACCTAGGAGGCTATGGCTACACCTTC.

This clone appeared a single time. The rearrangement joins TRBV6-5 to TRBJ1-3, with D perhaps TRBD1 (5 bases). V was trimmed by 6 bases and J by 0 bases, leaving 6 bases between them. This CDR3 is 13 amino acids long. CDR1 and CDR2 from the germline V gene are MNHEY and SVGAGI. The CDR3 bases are TGTGCCAGCAGAGACAGCTCTGGAAACACCATATATTTT. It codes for CASRDSSGNTIYF.

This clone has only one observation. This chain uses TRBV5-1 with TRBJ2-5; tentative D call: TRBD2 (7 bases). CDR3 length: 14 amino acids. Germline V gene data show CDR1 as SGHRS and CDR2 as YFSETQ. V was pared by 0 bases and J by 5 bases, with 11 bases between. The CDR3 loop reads CASSLAGGIETQYF. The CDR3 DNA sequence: TGCGCCAGCAGCTTGGCGGGGGGCATTGAGACCCAGTACTTC.

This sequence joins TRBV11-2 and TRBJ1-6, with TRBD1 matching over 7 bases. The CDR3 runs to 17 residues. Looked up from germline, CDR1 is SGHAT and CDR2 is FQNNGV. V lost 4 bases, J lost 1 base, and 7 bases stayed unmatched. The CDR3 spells CASSYRQGQSYNSPLHF. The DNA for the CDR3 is TGTGCCAGCAGCTATCGACAGGGTCAATCCTATAATTCACCCCTCCACTTT.

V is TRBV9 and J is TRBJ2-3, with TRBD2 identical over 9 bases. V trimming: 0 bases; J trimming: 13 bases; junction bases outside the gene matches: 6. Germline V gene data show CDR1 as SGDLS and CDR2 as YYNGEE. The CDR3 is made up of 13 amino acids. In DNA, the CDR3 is TGTGCCAGCAGCGTAGGGCTAGCGGGATTAGAGTATTTT. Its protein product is CASSVGLAGLEYF.

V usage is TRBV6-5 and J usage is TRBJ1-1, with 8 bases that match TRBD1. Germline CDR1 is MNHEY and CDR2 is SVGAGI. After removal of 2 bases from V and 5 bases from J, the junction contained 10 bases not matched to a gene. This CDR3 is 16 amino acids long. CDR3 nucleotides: TGTGCCAGCAGTTACGTTCGGACAGGGCGTGGTACTGAAGCTTTCTTT. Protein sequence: CASSYVRTGRGTEAFF.

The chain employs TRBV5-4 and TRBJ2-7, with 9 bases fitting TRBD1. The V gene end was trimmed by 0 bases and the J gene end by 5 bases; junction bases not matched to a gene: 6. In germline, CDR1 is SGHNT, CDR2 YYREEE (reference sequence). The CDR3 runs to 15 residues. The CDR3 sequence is CASSLATGGRHEQYF. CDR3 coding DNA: TGTGCCAGCAGCTTGGCGACAGGGGGTAGGCACGAGCAGTACTTC.

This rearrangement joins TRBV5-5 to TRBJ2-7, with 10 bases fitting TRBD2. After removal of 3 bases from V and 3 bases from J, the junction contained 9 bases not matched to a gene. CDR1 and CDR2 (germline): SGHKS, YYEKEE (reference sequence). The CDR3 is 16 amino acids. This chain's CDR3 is CASSSGGLAALYEQYF. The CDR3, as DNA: TGTGCCAGCAGCTCCGGCGGACTAGCGGCGCTCTACGAGCAGTACTTC.